Sequencing of this T cell receptor (beta chain) was carried out in a study of OX40 agonist ivuxolimab in advanced cancers. Study-level information: Given to patients was ivuxolimab, an agonistic anti-OX40 (CD134) antibody.

Produced via immunoSEQ multiplex PCR; TCRdb's table is partial and in-frame only. The table lists under 80,000 clones, around nine tenths of them singletons, with less than 0.9% in the top ten. V was clipped by 6 bases and J by 3 bases, with 14 bases between them. CDR3 size: 14 residues. Germline CDR1 is MNHEY and CDR2 is SMNVEV (reference sequence). The TCR originated in an adult with an advanced solid tumor such as melanoma, head and neck, liver or kidney cancer. The specimen comprised CD4+ or CD8+ T cells sorted from blood, sampled in a trial of the OX40 agonist ivuxolimab. J is TRBJ2-5 and V is TRBV27, with a possible D match to TRBD2 (6 bases). CDR3 amino acids: CASRLFSGEETQYF. The CDR3 bases are TGTGCCAGCAGGCTTTTCTCGGGGGAAGAGACCCAGTACTTC.